These T cell receptor beta chains were read from a single sample in a study of T cell changes during pregnancy in multiple sclerosis. Repertoires were generated with immunoSEQ multiplex PCR, while TCRdb's copy carries only in-frame clones and drops some. Of under 95,000 clones in the sample, 85% to 95% were seen once. Sequencing used peripheral blood, obtained after pregnancy. Every receptor here comes from a female donor with multiple sclerosis, enrolled in a pregnancy study. The CDR3 runs from the conserved cysteine through the conserved F or W. D genes are given only for firm matches. The size entry is marked missing in some rows and otherwise reads once, few, many or a size class.

v_call	j_call	clone_size	d_call	cdr3_aa	cdr3_nt
TRBV2	TRBJ2-7	.	TRBD1	CASSPDRGNSYEQYF	TGTGCCAGCAGTCCGGACAGGGGGAACTCCTACGAGCAGTACTTC
TRBV7-3	TRBJ2-5	.	.	CASSFGQLEETQYF	TGTGCCAGCAGCTTCGGACAGTTAGAAGAGACCCAGTACTTC
TRBV6-1	TRBJ1-2	.	.	CASSAYAGGKEHGYTF	TGTGCCAGCAGTGCCTATGCGGGGGGCAAAGAGCATGGCTACACCTTC
TRBV4-1	TRBJ1-1	.	.	CASSQEIVFGGTTEAFF	TGCGCCAGCAGCCAAGAGATCGTGTTCGGGGGGACCACTGAAGCTTTCTTT
TRBV30	TRBJ2-1	.	.	CAWSDQALSEQFF	TGTGCCTGGAGTGATCAGGCTCTTAGTGAGCAGTTCTTC
TRBV9	TRBJ1-1	.	TRBD1	CASSVEDRLYTEAFF	TGTGCCAGCAGCGTAGAGGACAGGCTTTACACTGAAGCTTTCTTT
TRBV20-1	TRBJ2-1	.	.	CSASSYGEQFF	TGCAGTGCTAGTTCGTACGGTGAGCAGTTCTTC
TRBV6-1	TRBJ2-4	.	TRBD2	CASSEYRPGGGRSIQYF	TGTGCCAGCAGTGAATACCGTCCGGGCGGGGGGCGTAGCATTCAGTACTTC
TRBV5-6	TRBJ2-1	.	.	CASSFGVVSGEFF	TGTGCCAGCAGCTTTGGGGTCGTGTCAGGGGAGTTCTTC
TRBV2	TRBJ1-1	few	.	CASIWAPNTEAFF	TGTGCCAGCATATGGGCCCCGAACACTGAAGCTTTCTTT
TRBV4-1	TRBJ1-2	many	TRBD1	CASSQVVIRDRALGYTF	TGCGCCAGCAGCCAAGTTGTGATTCGGGACAGGGCTTTAGGCTACACCTTC
TRBV6-1	TRBJ1-5	.	TRBD1	CASSGIDRGHQPQHF	TGTGCCAGCAGCGGAATTGACAGGGGGCATCAGCCCCAGCATTTT
TRBV5-1	TRBJ1-4	.	TRBD1	CASSLISGQTNEKLFF	TGCGCCAGCAGCTTGATATCGGGACAGACTAATGAAAAACTGTTTTTT
TRBV6-5	TRBJ1-6	.	.	CASSYRGGNSPLHF	TGTGCCAGCAGTTACAGGGGAGGGAATTCACCCCTCCACTTT
TRBV30	TRBJ2-7	once	.	CAWSVMGPQYEQYF	TGTGCCTGGAGTGTAATGGGCCCCCAATACGAGCAGTACTTC
TRBV13	TRBJ1-4	.	.	CASSRRLEFREKLFF	TGTGCCAGCAGTCGGAGGCTCGAATTTCGCGAAAAACTGTTTTTT
TRBV27	TRBJ2-2	.	.	CASSFRDTGELFF	TGTGCCAGCAGTTTCAGGGACACCGGGGAGCTGTTTTTT
TRBV5-1	TRBJ2-1	.	TRBD2	CASSRGLGSYNEQFF	TGCGCCAGCAGCAGAGGACTAGGCTCCTACAATGAGCAGTTCTTC
TRBV6-1	TRBJ1-1	once	.	CASSEGSGFYTEAFF	TGTGCCAGCAGTGAAGGATCGGGGTTTTACACTGAAGCTTTCTTT
TRBV11-2	TRBJ2-7	.	.	CASSLGAGTLDEQYF	TGTGCCAGCAGCTTAGGTGCGGGAACCCTCGACGAGCAGTACTTC
TRBV5-1	TRBJ2-7	.	.	CASSVGQPFLDYEQYF	TGCGCCAGCAGCGTAGGACAGCCGTTTCTTGACTACGAGCAGTACTTC
TRBV5-1	TRBJ2-3	.	TRBD2	CASSAGTSVVDTQYF	TGCGCCAGCAGCGCCGGGACTAGCGTCGTGGATACGCAGTATTTT
TRBV2	TRBJ2-2	once	.	CASSFEGGELFF	TGTGCCAGCAGTTTTGAGGGCGGGGAGCTGTTTTTT
TRBV6-5	TRBJ1-2	.	.	CASSYSGQPYGYTF	TGTGCCAGCAGTTACTCCGGACAGCCATATGGCTACACCTTC
TRBV11-3	TRBJ2-1	many	TRBD1	CASSLDQGGSSKNNEQFF	TGTGCCAGCAGCCTAGATCAAGGGGGCAGCAGCAAAAACAATGAGCAGTTCTTC
TRBV27	TRBJ1-6	.	TRBD1	CASSLRRQGRSPLHF	TGTGCCAGCAGTTTAAGGAGACAGGGGCGCTCACCCCTCCACTTT
TRBV6-6	TRBJ2-3	.	.	CASSYRVASTDTQYF	TGTGCCAGCAGTTATCGAGTAGCTAGCACAGATACGCAGTATTTT
TRBV6-5	TRBJ1-1	.	.	CASSPDRFYTEAFF	TGTGCCAGCAGTCCCGACAGATTTTACACTGAAGCTTTCTTT
TRBV5-1	TRBJ1-1	.	.	CASSSYRTEAFF	TGCGCCAGCAGCTCGTATCGGACTGAAGCTTTCTTT
TRBV5-8	TRBJ1-1	.	.	CASSVDMNTEAFF	TGTGCCAGCAGCGTAGACATGAACACTGAAGCTTTCTTT
TRBV6-5	TRBJ1-2	.	.	CASSYAEPYGYTF	TGTGCCAGCAGTTACGCAGAACCCTATGGCTACACCTTC
TRBV19	TRBJ2-7	.	TRBD1	CASSIGGQGYEQYF	TGTGCCAGTAGTATAGGGGGACAGGGTTACGAGCAGTACTTC
TRBV7-6	TRBJ2-7	.	.	CASSLAIGGPVYEQYF	TGTGCCAGCAGCTTAGCGATAGGCGGGCCCGTCTACGAGCAGTACTTC
TRBV7-3	TRBJ2-3	.	.	CASSLGKTDTQYF	TGTGCCAGCAGCTTAGGCAAAACAGATACGCAGTATTTT
TRBV5-1	TRBJ2-7	.	TRBD1	CASRGTGGSYEQYF	TGCGCCAGCAGAGGGACAGGGGGATCCTACGAGCAGTACTTC
TRBV7-2	TRBJ1-5	.	.	CASSLIVGVNQPQHF	TGTGCCAGCAGCTTAATAGTAGGGGTCAATCAGCCCCAGCATTTT
TRBV11-3	TRBJ2-7	.	.	CASSPRAGDSEQYF	TGTGCCAGCAGCCCACGGGCAGGGGATTCCGAGCAGTACTTC
TRBV5-6	TRBJ1-5	.	.	CASSLLGNQPQHF	TGTGCCAGCAGCTTGCTTGGCAATCAGCCCCAGCATTTT
TRBV19	TRBJ2-2	.	TRBD1	CASIRTGGNTGELFF	TGTGCCAGTATTAGGACAGGGGGAAACACCGGGGAGCTGTTTTTT
TRBV6-1	TRBJ1-2	.	TRBD1	CASSGDRWANYGYTF	TGTGCCAGCAGTGGGGACAGGTGGGCTAACTATGGCTACACCTTC
TRBV14	TRBJ2-2	.	TRBD1	CASSQAGTAGELFF	TGTGCCAGCAGCCAAGCTGGGACAGCCGGGGAGCTGTTTTTT
TRBV27	TRBJ2-4	.	TRBD1	CASSRHRDREPGAKNIQYF	TGTGCCAGCAGTCGCCACCGGGACAGGGAGCCGGGGGCCAAAAACATTCAGTACTTC
TRBV5-1	TRBJ2-7	.	.	CASSLSSANTYEQYF	TGCGCCAGCAGCTTGTCTAGCGCAAATACCTACGAGCAGTACTTC
TRBV5-1	TRBJ2-7	.	TRBD1	CASSSGQIYEQYF	TGCGCCAGCAGCTCGGGACAGATCTACGAGCAGTACTTC
TRBV27	TRBJ1-6	.	.	CARRAVWGGSYNSPLHF	TGTGCCAGAAGAGCCGTATGGGGAGGCTCCTATAATTCACCCCTCCACTTT
TRBV4-3	TRBJ1-1	.	.	CASSQDRAGGEAFF	TGCGCCAGCAGCCAAGATAGGGCGGGGGGTGAAGCTTTCTTT
TRBV30	TRBJ1-5	.	.	CAWSVGSSNQPQHF	TGTGCCTGGAGTGTAGGGAGTAGCAATCAGCCCCAGCATTTT
TRBV7-9	TRBJ2-1	.	TRBD2	CASSLGGLAGGFRYNEQFF	TGTGCCAGCAGCTTAGGTGGACTGGCGGGAGGGTTTCGGTACAATGAGCAGTTCTTC
TRBV5-5	TRBJ1-1	.	.	CASSPGDLNTEAFF	TGTGCCAGCAGCCCGGGGGACCTGAACACTGAAGCTTTCTTT
TRBV9	TRBJ1-6	.	.	CASSSNQGQSPLHF	TGTGCCAGCAGCTCAAACCAGGGGCAGTCACCCCTCCACTTT